A single sample gave rise to the 3 T cell receptor beta chains below, sequenced in a study of control samples from healthy donors and cancer patients. Some clones are missing from TCRdb's copy, which holds only in-frame ones; the method was immunoSEQ multiplex PCR. The table lists 150,000 or so clones, roughly 94% of them singletons. Sequenced material: PBMCs. The receptors derive from a man aged 55 to 69 with colorectal cancer.

The V call is TRBV27, the J call TRBJ2-5, with 8 bases matching TRBD2. The CDR3 is made up of 14 amino acids. The junction had 10 bases not matched to a gene; V was cut back by 6 bases and J by 7 bases. Per the germline V gene, CDR1 is MNHEY and CDR2 is SMNVEV (reference sequence). CDR3 residues: CASRDSGASGTQYF. In DNA, the CDR3 is TGTGCCAGCAGGGATAGCGGGGCCTCGGGGACCCAGTACTTC.

This chain uses TRBV6-1 with TRBJ1-1; TRBD1 is a possible D gene (5 bases). In germline, CDR1 is MNHNS, CDR2 SASEGT. The CDR3 contains 14 residues. Between the trimmed V and J ends, which lost 3 bases and 2 bases, there was a span of 10 bases. The DNA for the CDR3 is TGTGCCAGCAGTGACGGGGACGTCAACACTGAAGCTTTCTTT. It codes for CASSDGDVNTEAFF.

This clone was seen once. The chain links TRBV7-9 to TRBJ1-1; D possibly corresponds to TRBD1 (6 bases). Trimming removed 6 bases from V and 5 bases from J, with 16 bases in between. This CDR3 has 14 residues. The germline V gene has CDR1 SEHNR and CDR2 FQNEAQ (reference sequence). The DNA of the CDR3 is TGTGCCAGCAGTTCACAGGGAGGAGAGACTGAAGCTTTCTTT. Translating gives CASSSQGGETEAFF.